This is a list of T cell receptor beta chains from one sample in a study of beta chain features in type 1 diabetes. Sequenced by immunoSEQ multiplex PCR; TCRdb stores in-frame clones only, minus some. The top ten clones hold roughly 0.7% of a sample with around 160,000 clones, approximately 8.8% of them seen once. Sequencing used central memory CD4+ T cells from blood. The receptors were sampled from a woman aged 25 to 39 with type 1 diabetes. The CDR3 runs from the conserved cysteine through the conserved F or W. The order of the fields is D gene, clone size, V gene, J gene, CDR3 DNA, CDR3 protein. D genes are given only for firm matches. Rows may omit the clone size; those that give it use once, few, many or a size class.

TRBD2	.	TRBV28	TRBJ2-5	TGTGCCAGCAGTCCGGGAGGGCAGGACAAAGAGACCCAGTACTTC	CASSPGGQDKETQYF
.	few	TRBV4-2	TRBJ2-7	TGTGCCAGCAGCCAAGATAGAGAGGGAGGTCGGGTCGAGCAGTACTTC	CASSQDREGGRVEQYF
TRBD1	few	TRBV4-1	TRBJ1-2	TGCGCCAGCAGCCAGTACAGGGGGGCCTATGGCTACACCTTC	CASSQYRGAYGYTF
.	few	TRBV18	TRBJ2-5	TGTGCCAGCTCACCTACCAGGGATGCAGAGACCCAGTACTTC	CASSPTRDAETQYF
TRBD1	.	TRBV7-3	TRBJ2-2	TGTGCCAGCGGACAGGACAGAAACACCGGGGAGCTGTTTTTT	CASGQDRNTGELFF
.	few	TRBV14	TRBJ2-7	TGTGCCAGCAGCTTAAACTACGAGCAGTACTTC	CASSLNYEQYF
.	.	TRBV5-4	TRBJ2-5	TGTGCCAGCAGCCCGACTGGGGCACCCGGCGATGAGACCCAGTACTTC	CASSPTGAPGDETQYF
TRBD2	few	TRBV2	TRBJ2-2	TGTGCCAGCAAGGAGGGTGTTTGGGGAGGGACCGGGGAGCTGTTTTTT	CASKEGVWGGTGELFF
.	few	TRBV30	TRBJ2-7	TGTGCCTGGAGTGTATATCCAGGGTCGGGCGAGCAGTACTTC	CAWSVYPGSGEQYF
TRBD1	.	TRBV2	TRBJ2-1	TGTGCCAGCGGAAAACAGGGGGCGGCGACCAATGAGCAGTTCTTC	CASGKQGAATNEQFF
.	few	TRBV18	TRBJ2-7	TGTGCCAGCTCACCAAGGGGCCACGAGCAGTACTTC	CASSPRGHEQYF
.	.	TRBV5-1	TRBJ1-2	TGCGCCAGCAGCTTGGCGCTACAGGAATCATATGGCTACACCTTC	CASSLALQESYGYTF
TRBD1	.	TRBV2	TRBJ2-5	TGTGCCAGCAGTGGACAGGGGACGTACCAAGAGACCCAGTACTTC	CASSGQGTYQETQYF
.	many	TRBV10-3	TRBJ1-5	TGTGCCATCAGGTCAGGCGATCAGCCCCAGCATTTT	CAIRSGDQPQHF
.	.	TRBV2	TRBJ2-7	TGTGCCAGCAGGGATACAGGAATCTCCTACGAGCAGTACTTC	CASRDTGISYEQYF
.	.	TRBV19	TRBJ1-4	TGTGCCAGTAGTCCTCGACAGGCCTTTGATGGACTGTTTTTT	CASSPRQAFDGLFF
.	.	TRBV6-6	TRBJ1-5	TGTGCCAGCAGTTACTCGATTACTTACAATCAGCCCCAGCATTTT	CASSYSITYNQPQHF
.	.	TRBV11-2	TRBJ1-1	TGTGCCAGCAGCAGGGGCACGAACACTGAAGCTTTCTTT	CASSRGTNTEAFF
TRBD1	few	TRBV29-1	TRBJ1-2	TGCAGCGCGGGAGGGGGCAGGAGGGATGGCTACACCTTC	CSAGGGRRDGYTF
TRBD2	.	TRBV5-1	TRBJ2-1	TGCGCCAGCAGCCTCGGACTAGATGGTAGTGAGCAGTTCTTC	CASSLGLDGSEQFF
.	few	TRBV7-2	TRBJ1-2	TGTGCCAGCAGCTTAGGGAGAACCGATTATGGCTACACCTTC	CASSLGRTDYGYTF
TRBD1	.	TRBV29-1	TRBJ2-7	TGCAGCGTTCGCCGGCCGGGACAGGGGCAATACGAGCAGTACTTC	CSVRRPGQGQYEQYF
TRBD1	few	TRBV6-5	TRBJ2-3	TGTGCCAGCAGTTCCCCACAGGGGGCTGGCACAGATACGCAGTATTTT	CASSSPQGAGTDTQYF
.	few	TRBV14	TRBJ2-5	TGTGCCAGCAGCCAAAACGGCCAAGAGACCCAGTACTTC	CASSQNGQETQYF
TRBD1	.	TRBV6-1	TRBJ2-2	TGTGCCAGCAGTGACCCACTTAGGACAGGGAGGAAGGCCGGGGAGCTGTTTTTT	CASSDPLRTGRKAGELFF
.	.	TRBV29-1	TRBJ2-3	TGCAGCGTTGGAGGGAACAGGGTAAATACGCAGTATTTT	CSVGGNRVNTQYF
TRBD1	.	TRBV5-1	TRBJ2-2	TGCGCCAGCAGCTTGAACCGGGACAGGAGGACCGGGGAGCTGTTTTTT	CASSLNRDRRTGELFF
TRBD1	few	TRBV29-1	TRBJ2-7	TGCAGCGTTGAAAGTAATTTGGGGGACAGGGGGTACTACGAGCAGTACTTC	CSVESNLGDRGYYEQYF
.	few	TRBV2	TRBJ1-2	TGTGCCAGCACCTCCCCCACAGCTGATTATGGCTACACCTTC	CASTSPTADYGYTF
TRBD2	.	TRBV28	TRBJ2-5	TGTGCCAGCAGTTTCGCCGGACTAGCGGGAGAGACCCAGTACTTC	CASSFAGLAGETQYF
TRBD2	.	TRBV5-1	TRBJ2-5	TGCGCCAGCAGCTTTAGCGGGAACCAAGAGACCCAGTACTTC	CASSFSGNQETQYF
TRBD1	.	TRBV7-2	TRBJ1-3	TGTGCCAGCAGCTTCCCGACAGGGTCTGGAAACACCATATATTTT	CASSFPTGSGNTIYF
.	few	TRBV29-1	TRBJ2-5	TGCAGCGTTGGAGGTCAGGGAGAGACCCAGTACTTC	CSVGGQGETQYF
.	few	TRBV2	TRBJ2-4	TGTGCCAGCAGCACCCACACAGGGTCGGGGAACTTC	CASSTHTGSGNF
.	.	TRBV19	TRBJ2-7	TGTGCCAGTAGTATGGACTACGTGCGGTCCTACGAGCAGTACTTC	CASSMDYVRSYEQYF
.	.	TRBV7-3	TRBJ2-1	TGTGCCAGCAGCTCCGGGAATGAGCAGTTCTTC	CASSSGNEQFF
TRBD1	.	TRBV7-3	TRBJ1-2	TGTGCCAGCAGCCTACAGGGGGAGGATGGCTACACCTTC	CASSLQGEDGYTF
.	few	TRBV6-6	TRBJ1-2	TGTGCCAGCAGTTACAACGCGAACTCGGGCTATGGCTACACCTTC	CASSYNANSGYGYTF
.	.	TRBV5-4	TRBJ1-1	TGTGCCAGCAGCTTGGCGGGGGTAGGGAACACTGAAGCTTTCTTT	CASSLAGVGNTEAFF
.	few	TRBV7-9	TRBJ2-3	TGTGCCAGCAGCTGGGCGGGTGCCGGCACAGATACGCAGTATTTT	CASSWAGAGTDTQYF
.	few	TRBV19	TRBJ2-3	TGTGCCAGTAGTCCGAGGCGGGCAGATACGCAGTATTTT	CASSPRRADTQYF
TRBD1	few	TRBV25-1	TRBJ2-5	TGTGCCAGTCGCTGGACAGGGGCAGAGACCCAGTACTTC	CASRWTGAETQYF
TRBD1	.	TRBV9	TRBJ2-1	TGTGCCAGCAGCCTCCGACAGGGTTTGCCCAATGAGCAGTTCTTC	CASSLRQGLPNEQFF
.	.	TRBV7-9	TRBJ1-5	TGTGCCAGCAGCCTTATAGATCATCAGCCCCAGCATTTT	CASSLIDHQPQHF
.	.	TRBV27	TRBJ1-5	TGTGCCAGCAGTTTCGTGGGAGGGCCCCTTAGCAATCAGCCCCAGCATTTT	CASSFVGGPLSNQPQHF
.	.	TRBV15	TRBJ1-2	TGTGCCACCAGCAGAGTCGTGGTAGATGGCTACACCTTC	CATSRVVVDGYTF
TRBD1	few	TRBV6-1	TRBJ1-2	TGTGCCAGCAGCGGACAGGCCGATGGCTACACCTTC	CASSGQADGYTF
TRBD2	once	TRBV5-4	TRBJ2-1	TGTGCCAGCAGCTTGGGAGCGGGGAACAATGAGCAGTTCTTC	CASSLGAGNNEQFF
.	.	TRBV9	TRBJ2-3	TGTGCCAGCAGCCCTCCCCATGCGAGTAGCACAGATACGCAGTATTTT	CASSPPHASSTDTQYF
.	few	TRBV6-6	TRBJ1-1	TGTGCCAGCATCCAACAGACAGAGAACACTGAAGCTTTCTTT	CASIQQTENTEAFF
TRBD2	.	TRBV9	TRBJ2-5	TGTGCCAGCAGTTTAACCTCGGGACTAGCTGGAGAAGAGACCCAGTACTTC	CASSLTSGLAGEETQYF